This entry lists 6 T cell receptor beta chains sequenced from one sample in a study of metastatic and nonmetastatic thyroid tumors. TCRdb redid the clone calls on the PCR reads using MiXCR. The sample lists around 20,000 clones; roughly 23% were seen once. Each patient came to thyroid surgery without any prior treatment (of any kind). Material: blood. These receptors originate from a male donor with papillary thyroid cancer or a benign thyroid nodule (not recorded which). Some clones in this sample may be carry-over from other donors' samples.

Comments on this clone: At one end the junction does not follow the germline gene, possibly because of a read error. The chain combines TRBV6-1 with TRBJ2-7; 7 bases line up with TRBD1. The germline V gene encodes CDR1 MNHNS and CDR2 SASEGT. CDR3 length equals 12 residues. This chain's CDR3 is CASSGGQPARGF. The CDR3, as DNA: TGTGCCAGCAGTGGGGGACAGCCGGCCAGGGGCTTC.

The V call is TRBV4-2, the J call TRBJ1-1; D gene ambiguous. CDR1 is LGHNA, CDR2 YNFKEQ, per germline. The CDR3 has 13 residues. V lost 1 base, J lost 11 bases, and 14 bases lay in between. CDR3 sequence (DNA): TGTGCCAGCAGCCAAGGGGAACGTACAGTTGCTTTCTTT. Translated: CASSQGERTVAFF.

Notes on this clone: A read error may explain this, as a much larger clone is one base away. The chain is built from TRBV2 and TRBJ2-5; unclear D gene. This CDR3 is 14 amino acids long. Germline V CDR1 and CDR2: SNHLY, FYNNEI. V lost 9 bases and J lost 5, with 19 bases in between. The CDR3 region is CASTWWSLDETQYF. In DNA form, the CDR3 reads TGTGCCAGTACTTGGTGGAGCCTAGATGAGACCCAGTACTTC. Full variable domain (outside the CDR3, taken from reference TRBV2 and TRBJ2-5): EPEVTQTPSHQVTQMGQEVILRCVPISNHLYFYWYRQILGQKVEFLVSFYNNEISEKSEIFDDQFSVERPDGSNFTLKIRSTKLEDSAMYFCASTWWSLDETQYFGPGTRLLVL.

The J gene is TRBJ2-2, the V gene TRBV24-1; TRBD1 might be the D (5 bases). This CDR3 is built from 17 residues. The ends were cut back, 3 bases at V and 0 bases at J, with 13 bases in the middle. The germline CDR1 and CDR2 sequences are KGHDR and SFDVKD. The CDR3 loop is CATSDLKEDTNTGELFF. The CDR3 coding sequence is TGTGCCACCAGTGATCTAAAAGAGGACACGAACACCGGGGAGCTGTTTTTT.

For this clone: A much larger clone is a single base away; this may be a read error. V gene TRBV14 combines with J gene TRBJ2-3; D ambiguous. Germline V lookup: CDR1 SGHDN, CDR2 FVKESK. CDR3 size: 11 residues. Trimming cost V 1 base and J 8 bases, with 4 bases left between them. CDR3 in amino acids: CASSQVRTQYF. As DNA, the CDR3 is TGTGCCAGCAGCCAAGTTCGTACGCAGTATTTT.

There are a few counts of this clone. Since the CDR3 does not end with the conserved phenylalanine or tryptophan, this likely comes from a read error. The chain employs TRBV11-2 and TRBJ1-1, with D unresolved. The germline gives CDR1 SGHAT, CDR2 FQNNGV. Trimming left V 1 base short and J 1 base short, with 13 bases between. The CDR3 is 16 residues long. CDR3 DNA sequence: TGTGCCAGCAGCTTAGGAGTTAACCGCTCGAACACTGAAGCTTTCCTT. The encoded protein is CASSLGVNRSNTEAFL.